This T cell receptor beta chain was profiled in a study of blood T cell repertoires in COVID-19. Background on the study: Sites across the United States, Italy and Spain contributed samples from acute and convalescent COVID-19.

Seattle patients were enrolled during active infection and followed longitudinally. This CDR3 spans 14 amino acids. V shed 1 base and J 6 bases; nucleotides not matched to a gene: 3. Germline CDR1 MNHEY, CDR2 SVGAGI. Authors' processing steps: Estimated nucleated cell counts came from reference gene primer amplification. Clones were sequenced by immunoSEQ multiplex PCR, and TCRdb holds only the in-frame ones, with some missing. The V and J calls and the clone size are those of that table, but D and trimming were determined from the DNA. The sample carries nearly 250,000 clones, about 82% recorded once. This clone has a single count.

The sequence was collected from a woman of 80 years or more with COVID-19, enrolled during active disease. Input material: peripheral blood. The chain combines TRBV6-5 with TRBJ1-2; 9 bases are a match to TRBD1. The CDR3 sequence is CASSYWDREDGYTF. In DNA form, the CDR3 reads TGTGCCAGCAGTTACTGGGACAGGGAGGATGGCTACACCTTC.